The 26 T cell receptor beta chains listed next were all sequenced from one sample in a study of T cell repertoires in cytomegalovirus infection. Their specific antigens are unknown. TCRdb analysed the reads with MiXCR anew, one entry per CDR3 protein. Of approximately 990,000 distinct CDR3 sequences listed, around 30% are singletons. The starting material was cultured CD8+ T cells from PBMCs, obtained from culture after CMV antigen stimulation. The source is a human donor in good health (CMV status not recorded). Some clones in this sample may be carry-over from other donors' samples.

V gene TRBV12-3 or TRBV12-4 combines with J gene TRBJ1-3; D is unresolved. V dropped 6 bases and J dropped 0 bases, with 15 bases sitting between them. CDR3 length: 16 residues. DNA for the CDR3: TGTGCCAGCAGCTACTCGGACGGAGCCTCTGGAAACACCATATATTTT. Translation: CASSYSDGASGNTIYF.

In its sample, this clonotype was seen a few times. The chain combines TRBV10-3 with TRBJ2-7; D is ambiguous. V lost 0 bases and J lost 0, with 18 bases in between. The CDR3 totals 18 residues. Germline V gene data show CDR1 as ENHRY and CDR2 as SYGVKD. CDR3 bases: TGTGCCATCAGTGAGTCGAACAAGGCCGTTCCTTTCTCCTACGAGCAGTACTTC. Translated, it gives CAISESNKAVPFSYEQYF.

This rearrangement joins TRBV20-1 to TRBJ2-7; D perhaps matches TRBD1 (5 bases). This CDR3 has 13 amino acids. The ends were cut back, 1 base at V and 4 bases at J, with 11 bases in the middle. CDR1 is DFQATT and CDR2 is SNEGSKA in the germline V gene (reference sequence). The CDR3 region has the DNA TGCAGTGCTAGAGCGCAACAGGATTACGAGCAGTACTTC. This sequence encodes CSARAQQDYEQYF.

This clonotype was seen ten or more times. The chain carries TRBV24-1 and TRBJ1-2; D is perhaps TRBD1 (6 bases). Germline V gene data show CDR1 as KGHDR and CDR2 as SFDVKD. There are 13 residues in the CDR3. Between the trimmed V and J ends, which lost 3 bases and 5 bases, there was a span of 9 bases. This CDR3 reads CATSDTTGYGYTF. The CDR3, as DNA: TGTGCCACCAGTGATACGACAGGTTATGGCTACACCTTC.

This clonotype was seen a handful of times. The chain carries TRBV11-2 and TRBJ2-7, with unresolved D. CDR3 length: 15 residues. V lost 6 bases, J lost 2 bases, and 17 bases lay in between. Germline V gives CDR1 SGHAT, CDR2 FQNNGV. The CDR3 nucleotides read TGTGCCAGCAGGACTTGGGGTCTCGCTCCCTACGAGCAGTACTTC. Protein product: CASRTWGLAPYEQYF.

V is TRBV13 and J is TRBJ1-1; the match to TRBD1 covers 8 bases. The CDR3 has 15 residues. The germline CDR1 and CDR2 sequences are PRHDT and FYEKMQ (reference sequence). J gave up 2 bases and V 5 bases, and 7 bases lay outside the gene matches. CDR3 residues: CASSPWTGINTEAFF. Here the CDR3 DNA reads TGTGCCAGCAGCCCTTGGACAGGGATAAACACTGAAGCTTTCTTT.

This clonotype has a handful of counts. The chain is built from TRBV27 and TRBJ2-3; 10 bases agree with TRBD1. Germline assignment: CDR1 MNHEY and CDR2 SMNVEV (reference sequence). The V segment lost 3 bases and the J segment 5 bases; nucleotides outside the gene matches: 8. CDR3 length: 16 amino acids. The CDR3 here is CASSFRDRGTGDTQYF. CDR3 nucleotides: TGTGCCAGCAGTTTTAGGGACAGGGGTACGGGAGATACGCAGTATTTT.

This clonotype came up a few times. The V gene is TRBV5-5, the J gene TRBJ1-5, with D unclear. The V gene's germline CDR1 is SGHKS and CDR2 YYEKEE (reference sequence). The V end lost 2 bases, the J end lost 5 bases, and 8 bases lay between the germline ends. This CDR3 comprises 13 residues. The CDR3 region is CASSFWVDQPQHF. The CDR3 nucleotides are TGTGCCAGCAGCTTCTGGGTTGATCAGCCCCAGCATTTT. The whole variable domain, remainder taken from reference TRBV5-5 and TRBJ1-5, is DAGVTQSPTHLIKTRGQQVTLRCSPISGHKSVSWYQQVLGQGPQFIFQYYEKEERGRGNFPDRFSARQFPNYSSELNVNALLLGDSALYLCASSFWVDQPQHFGDGTRLSIL.

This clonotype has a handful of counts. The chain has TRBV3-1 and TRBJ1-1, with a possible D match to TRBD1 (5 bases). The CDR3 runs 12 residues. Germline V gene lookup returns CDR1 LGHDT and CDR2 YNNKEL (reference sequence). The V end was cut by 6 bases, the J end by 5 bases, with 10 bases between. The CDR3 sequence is CASSQRQTEAFF. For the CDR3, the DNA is TGTGCCAGCAGTCAGCGACAGACTGAAGCTTTCTTT.

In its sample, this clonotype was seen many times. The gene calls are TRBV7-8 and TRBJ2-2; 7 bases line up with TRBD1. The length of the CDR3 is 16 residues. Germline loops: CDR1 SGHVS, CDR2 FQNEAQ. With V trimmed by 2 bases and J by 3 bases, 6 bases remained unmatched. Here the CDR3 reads CASSLLDRVHTGELFF. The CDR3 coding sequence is TGTGCCAGCAGCTTACTCGACAGGGTTCACACCGGGGAGCTGTTTTTT.

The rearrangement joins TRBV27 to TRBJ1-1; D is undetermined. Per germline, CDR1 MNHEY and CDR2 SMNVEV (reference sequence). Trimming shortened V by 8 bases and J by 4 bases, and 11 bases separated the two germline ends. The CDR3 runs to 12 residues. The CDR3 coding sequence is TGTGCCAGCGGAGCTTGGTCCACTGAAGCTTTCTTT. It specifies CASGAWSTEAFF.

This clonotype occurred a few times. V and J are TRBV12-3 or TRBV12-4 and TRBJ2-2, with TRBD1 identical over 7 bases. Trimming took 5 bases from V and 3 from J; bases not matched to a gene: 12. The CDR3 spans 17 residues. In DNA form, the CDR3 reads TGTGCCAGCAGTAAAGGACAGGCTGGCTGGGACACCGGGGAGCTGTTTTTT. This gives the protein CASSKGQAGWDTGELFF.

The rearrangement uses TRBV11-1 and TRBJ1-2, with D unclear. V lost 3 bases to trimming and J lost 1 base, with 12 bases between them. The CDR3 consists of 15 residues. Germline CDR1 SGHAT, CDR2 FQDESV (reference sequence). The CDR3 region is CASSFGRNFNYGYTF. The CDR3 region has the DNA TGTGCCAGCAGCTTTGGACGGAATTTTAACTATGGCTACACCTTC.

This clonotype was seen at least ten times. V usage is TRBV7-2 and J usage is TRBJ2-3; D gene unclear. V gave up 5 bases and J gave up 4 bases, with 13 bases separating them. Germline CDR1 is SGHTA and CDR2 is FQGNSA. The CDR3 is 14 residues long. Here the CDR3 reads CASSPTPNPDTQYF. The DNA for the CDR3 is TGTGCCAGCAGCCCTACGCCCAACCCAGATACGCAGTATTTT.

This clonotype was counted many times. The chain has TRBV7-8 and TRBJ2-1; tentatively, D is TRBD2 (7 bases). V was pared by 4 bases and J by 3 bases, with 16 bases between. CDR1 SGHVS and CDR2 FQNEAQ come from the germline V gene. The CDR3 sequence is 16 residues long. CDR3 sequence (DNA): TGTGCCAGCAGCTCGCGGGGGCGTGGGATCTACAATGAGCAGTTCTTC. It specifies CASSSRGRGIYNEQFF.

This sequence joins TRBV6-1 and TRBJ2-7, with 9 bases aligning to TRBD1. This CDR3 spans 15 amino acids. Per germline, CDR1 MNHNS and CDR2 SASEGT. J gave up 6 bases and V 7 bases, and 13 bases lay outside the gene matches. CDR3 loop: CASTWNRDRVLEQYF. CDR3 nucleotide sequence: TGTGCCAGCACTTGGAACCGGGACAGGGTGCTCGAGCAGTACTTC.

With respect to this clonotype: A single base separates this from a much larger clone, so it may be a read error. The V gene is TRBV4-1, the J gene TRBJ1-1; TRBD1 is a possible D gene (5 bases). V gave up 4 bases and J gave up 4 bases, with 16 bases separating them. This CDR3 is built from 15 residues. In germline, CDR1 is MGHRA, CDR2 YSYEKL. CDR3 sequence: CASSPWAGLGTEAFF. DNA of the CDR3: TGCGCCAGCAGCCCTTGGGCAGGGTTGGGCACTGAAGCTTTCTTT.

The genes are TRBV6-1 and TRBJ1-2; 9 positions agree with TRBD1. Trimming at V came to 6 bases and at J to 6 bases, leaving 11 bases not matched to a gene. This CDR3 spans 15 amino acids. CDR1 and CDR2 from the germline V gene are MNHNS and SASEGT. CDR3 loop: CASSPDRGRLDGYTF. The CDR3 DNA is TGTGCCAGCAGCCCCGACAGGGGGAGGCTTGATGGCTACACCTTC.

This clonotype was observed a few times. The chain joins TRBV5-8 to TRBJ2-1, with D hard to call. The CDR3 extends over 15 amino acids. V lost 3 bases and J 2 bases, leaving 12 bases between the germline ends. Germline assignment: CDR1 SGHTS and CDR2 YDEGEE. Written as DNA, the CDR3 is TGTGCCAGCAGCTGGAACCGGGTCACCTACAATGAGCAGTTCTTC. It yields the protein CASSWNRVTYNEQFF.

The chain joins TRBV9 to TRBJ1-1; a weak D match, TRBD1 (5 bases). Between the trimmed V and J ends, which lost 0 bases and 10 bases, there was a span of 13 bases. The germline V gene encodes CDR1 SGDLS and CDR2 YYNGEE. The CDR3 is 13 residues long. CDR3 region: CASSVADGGGAFF. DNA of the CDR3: TGTGCCAGCAGCGTAGCGGATGGGGGGGGAGCTTTCTTT.

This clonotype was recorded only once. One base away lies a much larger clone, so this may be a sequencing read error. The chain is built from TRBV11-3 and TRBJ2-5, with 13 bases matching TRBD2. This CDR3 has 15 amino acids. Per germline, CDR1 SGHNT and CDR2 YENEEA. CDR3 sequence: CANSMRTSGGETQYF. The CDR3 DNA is TGTGCCAACAGCATGCGGACTAGCGGGGGAGAGACCCAGTACTTC. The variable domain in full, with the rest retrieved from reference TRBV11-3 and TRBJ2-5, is EAGVVQSPRYKIIEKKQPVAFWCNPISGHNTLYWYLQNLGQGPELLIRYENEEAVDDSQLPKDRFSAERLKGVDSTLKIQPAELGDSAVYLCANSMRTSGGETQYFGPGTRLLVL.

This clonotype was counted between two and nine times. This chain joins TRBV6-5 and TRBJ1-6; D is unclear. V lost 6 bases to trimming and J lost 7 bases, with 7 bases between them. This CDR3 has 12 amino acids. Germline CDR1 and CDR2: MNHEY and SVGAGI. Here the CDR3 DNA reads TGTGCCAGCAGCCACGGGAATTCACCCCTCCACTTT. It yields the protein CASSHGNSPLHF.

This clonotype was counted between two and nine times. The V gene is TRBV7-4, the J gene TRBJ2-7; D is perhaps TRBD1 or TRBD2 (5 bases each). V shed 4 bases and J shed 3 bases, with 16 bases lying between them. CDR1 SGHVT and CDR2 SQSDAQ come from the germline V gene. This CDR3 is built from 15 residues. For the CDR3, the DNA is TGTGCCAGCAGCTCGTCCGGGACGGCCGGCTACGAGCAGTACTTC. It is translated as CASSSSGTAGYEQYF.

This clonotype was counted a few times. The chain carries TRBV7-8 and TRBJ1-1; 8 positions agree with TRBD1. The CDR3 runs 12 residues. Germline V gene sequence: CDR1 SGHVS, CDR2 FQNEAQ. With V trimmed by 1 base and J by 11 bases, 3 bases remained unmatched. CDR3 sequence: CASSLGDRRAFF. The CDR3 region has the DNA TGTGCCAGCAGCTTAGGGGACAGGCGCGCTTTCTTT. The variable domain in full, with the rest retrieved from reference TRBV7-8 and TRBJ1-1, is GAGVSQSPRYKVAKRGQDVALRCDPISGHVSLFWYQQALGQGPEFLTYFQNEAQLDKSGLPSDRFFAERPEGSVSTLKIQRTQQEDSAVYLCASSLGDRRAFFGQGTRLTVV.

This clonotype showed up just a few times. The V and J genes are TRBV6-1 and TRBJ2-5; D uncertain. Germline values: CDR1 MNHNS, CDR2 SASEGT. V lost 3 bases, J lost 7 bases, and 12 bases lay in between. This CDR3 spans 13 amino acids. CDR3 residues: CASSDTVVGTQYF. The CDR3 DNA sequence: TGTGCCAGCAGTGACACCGTTGTGGGGACCCAGTACTTC.

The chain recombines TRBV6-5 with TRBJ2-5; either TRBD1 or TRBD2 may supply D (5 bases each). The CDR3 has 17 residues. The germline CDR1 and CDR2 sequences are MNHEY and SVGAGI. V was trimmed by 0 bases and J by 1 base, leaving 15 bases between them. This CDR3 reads CASSYSRVRVVQETQYF. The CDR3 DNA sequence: TGTGCCAGCAGTTACTCGAGGGTCAGGGTCGTCCAAGAGACCCAGTACTTC.